Following are 28 T cell receptor beta chains from one sample sequenced in a study of T cells in Graves' hyperthyroidism and ophthalmopathy. Amplification targeted TCR beta CDR3 regions from RNA transcripts. HTBI primers were employed in a first-round RT-PCR of the TCR CDR3. One entry per CDR3 protein results from TCRdb running MiXCR on the multiplex PCR reads. The table shows fewer than 400,000 distinct CDR3 sequences, with just under 25% occurring only once. Sequenced input: blood. The source is a middle-aged man with Graves' hyperthyroidism.

The V gene is TRBV5-6, the J gene TRBJ1-1, with 7 bases fitting TRBD1. CDR3 length: 14 residues. J lost 2 bases, V lost 7 bases, and 8 bases had no gene match. Germline V gene data show CDR1 as SGHDT and CDR2 as YYEEEE. The CDR3 coding sequence is TGTGCCAGCCGAAAACAGGGGACTAACACTGAAGCTTTCTTT. It codes for CASRKQGTNTEAFF.

In its sample, this clonotype was seen many times. The chain links TRBV5-1 to TRBJ2-3, with 8 bases that match TRBD2. The CDR3 covers 15 residues. Germline V gene sequence: CDR1 SGHRS, CDR2 YFSETQ. Trimming cost V 4 bases and J 1 base; bases outside gene matches: 5. The DNA for the CDR3 is TGCGCCAGCAGCAACGTAGCGGGACGCACAGATACGCAGTATTTT. This translates into CASSNVAGRTDTQYF.

Ten or more counts support this clonotype. This chain links TRBV5-1 with TRBJ2-1, with 8 positions matching TRBD1. With 4 bases clipped from V and 2 bases from J, the junction kept 5 bases outside the gene matches. Germline CDR1 reads SGHRS; CDR2 reads YFSETQ. The CDR3 length is 15 residues. CDR3 region: CASSTTGDPYNEQFF. As DNA, the CDR3 is TGCGCCAGCAGCACGACAGGGGACCCCTACAATGAGCAGTTCTTC.

CDR3: CSVMDGIYEQYF. CDR3 bases: TGCAGCGTTATGGACGGGATCTACGAGCAGTACTTC. This chain uses TRBV29-1 with TRBJ2-7; D perhaps matches TRBD2 (5 bases). The length of the CDR3 is 12 residues. CDR1 and CDR2 (germline): SQVTM, ANQGSEA. V was pared by 5 bases and J by 3 bases, with 11 bases between.

The CDR3 loop is CASSPTGGAGELFF. CDR3 in DNA: TGTGCCAGCAGTCCCACAGGGGGTGCCGGGGAGCTGTTTTTT. V gene TRBV6-1 combines with J gene TRBJ2-2; TRBD1 matches at 8 bases. The CDR3 sequence is 14 residues long. CDR1 and CDR2 (germline): MNHNS, SASEGT. V shed 5 bases and J 6 bases; nucleotides not matched to a gene: 5.

The J gene is TRBJ2-1, the V gene TRBV19; TRBD2 matches 14 bases. This CDR3 is built from 15 residues. Trimming cost V 6 bases and J 6 bases; bases outside gene matches: 4. Germline CDR1 and CDR2: LNHDA and SQIVND (reference sequence). Here the CDR3 DNA reads TGTGCCAGTAGAGCCGGGACTAGCGGGGGCAATGAGCAGTTCTTC. Translating it yields CASRAGTSGGNEQFF.

The chain uses TRBV3-1 and TRBJ2-1; D call uncertain. V was trimmed by 4 bases and J by 2 bases, leaving 15 bases between them. The CDR3 contains 16 residues. Germline V CDR1 and CDR2: LGHDT, YNNKEL (reference sequence). CDR3 bases: TGTGCCAGCAGCCTTAACCCCCAGGTAACCTACAATGAGCAGTTCTTC. Amino acids: CASSLNPQVTYNEQFF.

This clonotype was seen more than once but under ten times. The V gene is TRBV11-3, the J gene TRBJ2-7; D gene ambiguous. The germline CDR1 and CDR2 sequences are SGHNT and YENEEA. There are 14 residues in the CDR3. Trimming shortened V by 0 bases and J by 5 bases, and 11 bases separated the two germline ends. CDR3 sequence reads: CASSLDQVVDEQYF. In DNA form, the CDR3 reads TGTGCCAGCAGCTTAGACCAGGTTGTAGACGAGCAGTACTTC.

This clonotype was observed a few times. V and J are TRBV28 and TRBJ1-2; TRBD1 matches at 7 bases. CDR3 size: 13 residues. In germline, CDR1 is MDHEN, CDR2 SYDVKM. Trimming took 7 bases from V and 8 from J; bases not matched to a gene: 10. The CDR3 region is CASTTGESRGYTF. As DNA, the CDR3 is TGTGCCAGCACAACAGGGGAAAGTAGGGGCTACACCTTC.

This clonotype was seen at least ten times. The chain has TRBV11-2 and TRBJ2-2, with D unresolved. Germline CDR1 and CDR2: SGHAT and FQNNGV. The CDR3 extends over 14 amino acids. With 5 bases removed from V and 6 bases from J, the gap between germline ends came to 13 bases. CDR3 in DNA: TGTGCCAGCAGCCAACACGGAGTGGCCGGGGAGCTGTTTTTT. This codes for CASSQHGVAGELFF.

The chain couples TRBV18 to TRBJ2-6; 9 bases align to TRBD1. This CDR3 has 17 amino acids. V lost 3 bases to trimming and J lost 0 bases; unmatched junction nucleotides: 3. Germline V CDR1 and CDR2: KGHSH, LQKENI. CDR3 in amino acids: CASSPGTGNSGANVLTF. The CDR3 DNA reads as TGTGCCAGCTCACCTGGGACAGGGAACTCTGGGGCCAACGTCCTGACTTTC.

This clonotype was seen more than once but under ten times. The chain has TRBV7-3 and TRBJ1-2, with 9 nucleotides matching TRBD1. This CDR3 is 16 amino acids long. After removal of 4 bases from V and 7 bases from J, the junction contained 13 bases not matched to a gene. Germline assignment: CDR1 SGHTA and CDR2 FQGTGA. The CDR3 nucleotides are TGTGCCAGCAGCTCACCCGCCACAGGGACAGGGAGTGGCTACACCTTC. Protein sequence: CASSSPATGTGSGYTF.

The rearrangement uses TRBV20-1 and TRBJ2-3; 8 nucleotides agree with TRBD2. Germline CDR1 reads DFQATT; CDR2 reads SNEGSKA (reference sequence). There are 16 residues in the CDR3. Losses at the gene ends were 1 base for V and 1 base for J; bases not matched to a gene: 7. DNA of the CDR3: TGCAGTGCTAGAGTAGGGGCGGGAGGAGGCACAGATACGCAGTATTTT. Protein: CSARVGAGGGTDTQYF.

This clonotype turned up a few times. The chain combines TRBV10-3 with TRBJ2-2, with 8 bases identical to TRBD2. Per germline, CDR1 ENHRY and CDR2 SYGVKD. Losses at the gene ends were 11 bases for V and 1 base for J; bases not matched to a gene: 9. CDR3 length equals 15 residues. In DNA, the CDR3 is TGTGCCGGCGGGGGGCAGTCCGTGAACACCGGGGAGCTGTTTTTT. Protein product: CAGGGQSVNTGELFF.

This clonotype occurred a few times. This chain uses TRBV11-2 with TRBJ1-2; 9 nucleotides agree with TRBD1. V lost 6 bases to trimming and J lost 5 bases; unmatched junction nucleotides: 13. Germline V gene sequence: CDR1 SGHAT, CDR2 FQNNGV. The CDR3 consists of 16 residues. The CDR3 DNA reads as TGTGCCAGCAGTCAAGGACCGGGACAGGGATTGTATGGCTACACCTTC. Its translation: CASSQGPGQGLYGYTF. Together with reference TRBV11-2 and TRBJ1-2, the CDR3 gives the full variable domain: EAGVAQSPRYKIIEKRQSVAFWCNPISGHATLYWYQQILGQGPKLLIQFQNNGVVDDSQLPKDRFSAERLKGVDSTLKIQPAKLEDSAVYLCASSQGPGQGLYGYTFGSGTRLTVV.

This clonotype came up many times. The chain employs TRBV3-1 and TRBJ2-4; 9 bases agree with TRBD2. Germline lookup yields CDR1 LGHDT and CDR2 YNNKEL (reference sequence). V was clipped by 3 bases and J by 7 bases; unmatched bases: 7. This CDR3 region has 15 residues. The DNA of the CDR3 is TGTGCCAGCAGCCAGGCGGGGGGGAGATCGAACATTCAGTACTTC. Encoded protein: CASSQAGGRSNIQYF.

The chain links TRBV28 to TRBJ1-5; no clear D. There are 14 residues in the CDR3. Germline lookup yields CDR1 MDHEN and CDR2 SYDVKM. Trimming took off 4 bases at V and 6 bases at J, with 13 bases between the two ends. CDR3 region: CASSYGGSVQPQHF. Written as DNA, the CDR3 is TGTGCCAGCAGTTATGGAGGGTCGGTTCAGCCCCAGCATTTT.

For this clonotype: A clone one base away is much larger, so this may be a read error. The V and J genes are TRBV2 and TRBJ1-2; D is unresolved. The CDR3 length is 13 residues. From germline, CDR1 is SNHLY and CDR2 FYNNEI. The CDR3 DNA reads as TGTGCCAGCACCGAGTCGCAAAACTATAGCTACACCTTC. Its protein is CASTESQNYSYTF.

This clonotype was picked up many times. This chain links TRBV3-1 with TRBJ2-1, with 13 nucleotides matching TRBD2. Germline V gene sequence: CDR1 LGHDT, CDR2 YNNKEL (reference sequence). This CDR3 comprises 15 residues. J gave up 6 bases and V 4 bases, and 3 bases lay outside the gene matches. CDR3 in amino acids: CASSRTSGSINEQFF. Here the CDR3 DNA reads TGTGCCAGCAGCCGGACTAGCGGGAGTATCAATGAGCAGTTCTTC.

The chain uses TRBV11-3 and TRBJ2-7; 8 bases fit TRBD1. The CDR3 is 14 amino acids. V shed 6 bases and J 2 bases; nucleotides not matched to a gene: 6. Looked up from germline, CDR1 is SGHNT and CDR2 is YENEEA. CDR3 DNA: TGTGCCAGCAGTCGAGGGACAGGTACCTACGAGCAGTACTTC. The encoded protein is CASSRGTGTYEQYF.

J is TRBJ1-1 and V is TRBV6-1; tentatively, D is TRBD1 (6 bases). Trimming left V 6 bases short and J 9 bases short, with 14 bases between. CDR1 and CDR2 (germline): MNHNS, SASEGT. The CDR3 length is 12 residues. CDR3: CASREGERKAFF. The DNA for the CDR3 is TGTGCCAGCAGGGAGGGGGAGAGGAAAGCTTTCTTT.

The chain couples TRBV7-8 to TRBJ1-1; D not certain. There are 14 residues in the CDR3. V was clipped by 0 bases and J by 11 bases, with 16 bases between them. Germline loops: CDR1 SGHVS, CDR2 FQNEAQ. The CDR3 coding sequence is TGTGCCAGCAGCTTAGCGGGCGTTCCAGCGAGGGCTTTCTTT. It yields the protein CASSLAGVPARAFF.

This clonotype showed up many times. The V call is TRBV5-1, the J call TRBJ2-1; weak D call: TRBD2 (5 bases). CDR3 size: 14 residues. Germline assignment: CDR1 SGHRS and CDR2 YFSETQ. V gave up 4 bases and J gave up 1 base, with 9 bases separating them. CDR3 sequence (DNA): TGCGCCAGCAGCGGCGGGCAGTCCTACAATGAGCAGTTCTTC. Encoded protein: CASSGGQSYNEQFF. The complete variable domain, with remaining parts taken from reference TRBV5-1 and TRBJ2-1, reads KAGVTQTPRYLIKTRGQQVTLSCSPISGHRSVSWYQQTPGQGLQFLFEYFSETQRNKGNFPGRFSGRQFSNSRSEMNVSTLELGDSALYLCASSGGQSYNEQFFGPGTRLTVL.

The V call is TRBV19, the J call TRBJ1-2, with D maybe TRBD1 (5 bases). This CDR3 has 12 amino acids. Germline CDR1 is LNHDA and CDR2 is SQIVND (reference sequence). Trimming pared 8 bases from V and 4 bases from J, leaving 11 bases between. The CDR3 sequence: CASSGRPYGYTF. The CDR3 region has the DNA TGTGCCAGTTCAGGGAGGCCCTATGGCTACACCTTC.

This clonotype has ten or more counts. The chain carries TRBV5-8 and TRBJ2-7, with 8 positions matching TRBD1. The CDR3 totals 13 residues. J gave up 2 bases and V 6 bases, and 4 bases lay outside the gene matches. The germline V gene encodes CDR1 SGHTS and CDR2 YDEGEE. CDR3 in DNA: TGTGCCAGCATCGGACAGGGTCCCTACGAGCAGTACTTC. Amino acid sequence: CASIGQGPYEQYF.

This chain joins TRBV12-3 or TRBV12-4 and TRBJ1-1; D is ambiguous. Trimming cost V 5 bases and J 8 bases, with 15 bases left between them. CDR3 length: 13 amino acids. CDR3 residues: CASSPEEVFEAFF. The CDR3 DNA reads TGTGCCAGCAGTCCTGAGGAGGTCTTCGAAGCTTTCTTT.

This clonotype occurred once. The chain couples TRBV7-2 to TRBJ1-5, with D possibly matching TRBD1 (6 bases). In germline, CDR1 is SGHTA, CDR2 FQGNSA. The germline V and J ends were trimmed by 5 bases and 0 bases, with 11 bases remaining between them. This CDR3 has 15 amino acids. CDR3 DNA sequence: TGTGCCAGCAGCGGTGGACAGACTAGCAATCAGCCCCAGCATTTT. Translated, it gives CASSGGQTSNQPQHF.

This clonotype was seen a handful of times. The V call is TRBV12-3 or TRBV12-4, the J call TRBJ2-5, with 7 bases lining up with TRBD2. CDR3 size: 14 residues. Trimming took 6 bases from V and 5 from J; bases not matched to a gene: 9. CDR3 protein: CASSPGLVVETQYF. The CDR3 DNA is TGTGCCAGCAGCCCCGGACTAGTTGTCGAGACCCAGTACTTC.